This is a list of T cell receptor beta chains from one sample in a study of T cell changes during pregnancy in multiple sclerosis. The table came from immunoSEQ multiplex PCR; TCRdb's copy has only in-frame clones and leaves some out. The data hold 60,000 to 70,000 clones, with 75% to 95% observed a single time. The sequencing here drew on peripheral blood, taken in the third trimester of pregnancy. These receptor sequences come from a female donor in good health, enrolled as a control in a pregnancy study. The CDR3 runs from the conserved cysteine through the conserved F or W. The order of the fields is CDR3 protein, clone size, V gene. Some rows mark clone size as missing; the rest say once, few, many or name a class of expanded clone.

CDR3aa: CASSLGNEQYF; abundance: NA; v_gene: TRBV19
CDR3aa: CASSPGQGANTEAFF; abundance: NA; v_gene: TRBV18
CDR3aa: CAWSPPGGAYGYTF; abundance: NA; v_gene: TRBV30
CDR3aa: CASSSTTGGGYEKLFF; abundance: NA; v_gene: TRBV5-4
CDR3aa: CASSPPGLAGGLQETQYF; abundance: NA; v_gene: TRBV18
CDR3aa: CASGEDSSGANVLTF; abundance: NA; v_gene: TRBV4-2
CDR3aa: CASSLVRQGLGDTQYF; abundance: once; v_gene: TRBV7-9
CDR3aa: CASRRVGSNTEAFF; abundance: NA; v_gene: TRBV5-4
CDR3aa: CASNGMTGNTEAFF; abundance: few; v_gene: TRBV2
CDR3aa: CASSPGLAESYNEQFF; abundance: NA; v_gene: TRBV7-9
CDR3aa: CANIPIGVPGEQYF; abundance: NA; v_gene: TRBV5-8
CDR3aa: CASSYSGLYTF; abundance: NA; v_gene: TRBV6-5
CDR3aa: CASSAKQGSGYTF; abundance: NA; v_gene: TRBV14
CDR3aa: CASSVAPSGSYEQYF; abundance: NA; v_gene: TRBV9
CDR3aa: CASSDREGTYNEQFF; abundance: few; v_gene: TRBV7-8
CDR3aa: CASSRTVAVNYGYTF; abundance: NA; v_gene: TRBV7-9
CDR3aa: CARRVDRAGNYGYTF; abundance: NA; v_gene: TRBV5-1
CDR3aa: CATSRDRGQSDEQYF; abundance: NA; v_gene: TRBV15
CDR3aa: CASSLRGDDGYTF; abundance: NA; v_gene: TRBV27
CDR3aa: CASSLFAGPAYEQYF; abundance: NA; v_gene: TRBV5-5
CDR3aa: CASSFYGQPENTQYF; abundance: once; v_gene: TRBV5-1
CDR3aa: CASSLGLAGGRDTQYF; abundance: NA; v_gene: TRBV5-1
CDR3aa: CASSLMNGEIETQYF; abundance: once; v_gene: TRBV7-9
CDR3aa: CASSPEETQYF; abundance: NA; v_gene: TRBV18
CDR3aa: CASSIRGLGGGGTTDTQYF; abundance: NA; v_gene: TRBV19
CDR3aa: CASSTRDRGFDEQYF; abundance: NA; v_gene: TRBV19
CDR3aa: CASHNWGEDYGYTF; abundance: NA; v_gene: TRBV2
CDR3aa: CASSLRSGSPHNEQFF; abundance: NA; v_gene: TRBV11-2
CDR3aa: CASSQQGTEAFF; abundance: few; v_gene: TRBV5-4
CDR3aa: CASSQLGEESPLHF; abundance: NA; v_gene: TRBV6-5
CDR3aa: CASSFGDEKLFF; abundance: NA; v_gene: TRBV5-8
CDR3aa: CASSPHPGGASYEQYF; abundance: NA; v_gene: TRBV27
CDR3aa: CASSCPLCGYTF; abundance: NA; v_gene: TRBV5-6
CDR3aa: CASTRDRETNEQFF; abundance: NA; v_gene: TRBV6-6
CDR3aa: CASPGQQGSKNIQYF; abundance: NA; v_gene: TRBV2
CDR3aa: CASSRGNTGELFF; abundance: NA; v_gene: TRBV6-6
CDR3aa: CASSGPGEAGYTF; abundance: NA; v_gene: TRBV7-9
CDR3aa: CASSVGDREEAFF; abundance: once; v_gene: TRBV9
CDR3aa: CASSPNGNYGYTF; abundance: NA; v_gene: TRBV6-5
CDR3aa: CASSPAGHEQYF; abundance: NA; v_gene: TRBV19
CDR3aa: CATRGLADYNEQFF; abundance: NA; v_gene: TRBV25-1
CDR3aa: CASSTFIGELFF; abundance: NA; v_gene: TRBV19
CDR3aa: CASSLGPGQGSYEQYF; abundance: NA; v_gene: TRBV7-9
CDR3aa: CASSRTRWTSEFGNEQFF; abundance: once; v_gene: TRBV13
CDR3aa: CASSYDQLMTRISTDTQYF; abundance: NA; v_gene: TRBV11-2
CDR3aa: CASRRGGAGYEQYF; abundance: NA; v_gene: TRBV7-9
CDR3aa: CASSGQGRSSGNTIYF; abundance: NA; v_gene: TRBV9
CDR3aa: CSTWTGGISGYTF; abundance: NA; v_gene: TRBV29-1
CDR3aa: CASSVDSNNEQFF; abundance: NA; v_gene: TRBV5-4
CDR3aa: CASSLERGASYNEQFF; abundance: NA; v_gene: TRBV11-2
CDR3aa: CAISEAAGSYEQYF; abundance: NA; v_gene: TRBV10-3
CDR3aa: CASSLYLPSGRRNTSTDTQYF; abundance: NA; v_gene: TRBV27
CDR3aa: CASWGTGNEQYF; abundance: NA; v_gene: TRBV28
CDR3aa: CASTPPTSGGTDTQYF; abundance: NA; v_gene: TRBV7-9